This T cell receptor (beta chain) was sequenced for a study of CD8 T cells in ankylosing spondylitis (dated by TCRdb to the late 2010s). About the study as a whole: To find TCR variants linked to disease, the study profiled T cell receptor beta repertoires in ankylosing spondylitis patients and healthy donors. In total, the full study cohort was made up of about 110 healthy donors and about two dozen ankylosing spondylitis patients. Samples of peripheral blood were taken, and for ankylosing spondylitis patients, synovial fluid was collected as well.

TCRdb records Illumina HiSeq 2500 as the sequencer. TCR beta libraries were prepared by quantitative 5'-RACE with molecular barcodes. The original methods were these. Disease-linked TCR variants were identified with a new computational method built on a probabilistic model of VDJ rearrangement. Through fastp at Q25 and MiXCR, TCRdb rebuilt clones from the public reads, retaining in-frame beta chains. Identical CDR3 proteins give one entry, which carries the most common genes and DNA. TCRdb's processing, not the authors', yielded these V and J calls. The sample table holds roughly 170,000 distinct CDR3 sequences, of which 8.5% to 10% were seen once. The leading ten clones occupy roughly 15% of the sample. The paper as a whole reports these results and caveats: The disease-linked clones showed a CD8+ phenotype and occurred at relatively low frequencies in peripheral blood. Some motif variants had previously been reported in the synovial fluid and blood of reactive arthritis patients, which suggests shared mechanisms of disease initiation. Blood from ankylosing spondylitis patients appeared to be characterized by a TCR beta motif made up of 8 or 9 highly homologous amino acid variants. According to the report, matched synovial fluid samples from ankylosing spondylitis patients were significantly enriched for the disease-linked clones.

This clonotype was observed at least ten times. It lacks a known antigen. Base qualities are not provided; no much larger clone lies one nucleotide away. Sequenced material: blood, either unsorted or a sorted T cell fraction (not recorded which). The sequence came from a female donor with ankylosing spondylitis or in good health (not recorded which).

The CDR3 corresponds to CASSLASGSNEQFF. The nucleotide sequence is given as TGTGCCAGCAGTTTGGCTAGCGGGAGTAATGAGCAGTTCTTC. The chain uses TRBV27 and TRBJ2-1; 10 middle bases align to TRBD2. Its CDR3 holds 14 amino acids, cysteine through phenylalanine. The retained sequence is limited to the CDR3, 42 bases, with the frame set at the first base. The germline V gene (reference sequence) specifies MNHEY as CDR1 and SMNVEV as CDR2. The germline V and J ends show losses of 3 bases and 7 bases respectively, and no gene match explains 3 bases of the junction.